The clone carrying this T cell receptor (beta chain) was counted a few times. The target antigen is unknown. A read error may produce the germline difference seen at one junction end. Antigen-specific CD4+ T cells were expanded with viral peptide pools in the ViraFEST assay before sequencing. Isolation of CD4+ T cells took place after 10 days of culture. Vaccine recipients, nucleocapsid antibody negative, had no prior SARS-CoV-2 infection. The sample comes from a study of vaccination effects on CD4 cells after COVID-19. Here immunoSEQ multiplex PCR was the method, and the copy in TCRdb shows in-frame clones only, minus some. This table holds approximately 70,000 clones, 65% to 85% found once. Germline V gene sequence: CDR1 LNHDA, CDR2 SQIVND (reference sequence). CDR3 length equals 11 residues.

This receptor was identified in a human donor who received a COVID-19 vaccine. The chain uses TRBV19 and TRBJ1-5; possibly TRBD1 for D (6 bases). Here the sequenced sample was CD4+ T cells from PBMCs cultured with HCoV-NL63 spike peptides, taken before COVID-19 vaccination. CDR3 bases: TGTGCCAGTAGTCCTCGGGACATACGACGTTTT. Translated: CASSPRDIRRF.